Presented here are 13 T cell receptor beta chains from one specimen sequenced in a study of shared clonotypes between healthy human individuals. Profiled with immunoSEQ multiplex PCR; TCRdb holds only in-frame clones, not every one. The top ten hold under 0.45% of the sample, which has 2 million to 2.5 million clones, 80% to 95% seen once. The sequenced sample was naive CD4+ T cells from PBMCs. Sample subset: CD45RA+ positively selected. These receptors originate from a man between 18 and 29 years old in good health. Some clones in this sample may be carry-over from other donors' samples.

CDR3 sequence reads: CASRTGTVPGEQYF. In nucleotides, the CDR3 is TGTGCCAGCAGAACCGGGACAGTCCCAGGGGAGCAGTACTTC. The rearrangement joins TRBV6-5 to TRBJ2-7; 7 positions agree with TRBD1. CDR1 MNHEY and CDR2 SVGAGI come from the germline V gene. V gave up 6 bases and J gave up 7 bases; unmatched junction bases: 12. The length of the CDR3 is 14 residues.

The gene calls are TRBV19 and TRBJ1-1, with D unresolved. CDR3 length: 13 residues. Between the trimmed V and J ends, which lost 5 bases and 0 bases, there was a span of 7 bases. Germline V gene sequence: CDR1 LNHDA, CDR2 SQIVND (reference sequence). CDR3 region: CASSVRLNTEAFF. CDR3 coding DNA: TGTGCCAGTAGTGTACGGCTGAACACTGAAGCTTTCTTT.

Here the CDR3 DNA reads TGTGCCAGCAGTTTAAATTGGGCAACGTCCTACGAGCAGTACTTC. Its translation: CASSLNWATSYEQYF. The chain couples TRBV27 to TRBJ2-7; D is unclear. The CDR3 has 15 amino acids. Deletions cut 2 bases from V and 1 base from J, with 12 bases between. Germline lookup yields CDR1 MNHEY and CDR2 SMNVEV (reference sequence).

The CDR3 sequence: CASSLWGASSYNEQFF. Here the CDR3 DNA reads TGTGCCAGCAGCTTATGGGGGGCCAGCTCCTACAATGAGCAGTTCTTC. V is TRBV7-3 and J is TRBJ2-1, with D perhaps assigned TRBD1 or TRBD2 (6 bases each). CDR1 and CDR2 from the germline V gene are SGHTA and FQGTGA. The CDR3 is 16 residues long. The ends were cut back, 2 bases at V and 0 bases at J, with 11 bases in the middle.

The rearrangement uses TRBV15 and TRBJ2-7; 7 bases fit TRBD1. J lost 3 bases, V lost 3 bases, and 8 bases had no gene match. Germline-derived CDR1 and CDR2 are LNHNV and YYDKDF (reference sequence). This CDR3 has 15 residues. CDR3 nucleotides: TGTGCCACCAGCAGGAGCCGGGACAGCCTCTACGAGCAGTACTTC. Translated, it gives CATSRSRDSLYEQYF. Using reference TRBV15 and TRBJ2-7 for the parts outside the CDR3, the full variable domain is DAMVIQNPRYQVTQFGKPVTLSCSQTLNHNVMYWYQQKSSQAPKLLFHYYDKDFNNEADTPDNFQSRRPNTSFCFLDIRSPGLGDTAMYLCATSRSRDSLYEQYFGPGTRLTVT.

Regarding this clone: In the same sample, other DNA sequences code for this CDR3. V usage is TRBV27 and J usage is TRBJ2-1; D may be TRBD2 (6 bases). Trimming pared 6 bases from V and 0 bases from J, leaving 15 bases between. Looked up from germline, CDR1 is MNHEY and CDR2 is SMNVEV (reference sequence). There are 16 residues in the CDR3. The CDR3 region has the DNA TGTGCCAGCAGGGTTCGGGGAGGAAGCTCCTACAATGAGCAGTTCTTC. This encodes CASRVRGGSSYNEQFF.

V is TRBV5-1 and J is TRBJ2-3; D is undetermined. Between the trimmed V and J ends, which lost 7 bases and 3 bases, there was a span of 12 bases. CDR3 length: 13 residues. CDR1 and CDR2 from the germline V gene are SGHRS and YFSETQ. The CDR3 spells CASSTYTTDTQYF. CDR3 nucleotide sequence: TGCGCCAGCTCCACTTACACTACAGATACGCAGTATTTT. Filled out from reference TRBV5-1 and TRBJ2-3, the complete variable domain reads KAGVTQTPRYLIKTRGQQVTLSCSPISGHRSVSWYQQTPGQGLQFLFEYFSETQRNKGNFPGRFSGRQFSNSRSEMNVSTLELGDSALYLCASSTYTTDTQYFGPGTRLTVL.

The rearrangement links TRBV5-1 to TRBJ1-1, with D perhaps matching TRBD1 (5 bases). CDR3 length: 14 residues. V lost 1 base and J 4 bases, leaving 11 bases between the germline ends. Germline V gene data show CDR1 as SGHRS and CDR2 as YFSETQ. This CDR3 is CASSLYGGITEAFF. The CDR3 region has the DNA TGCGCCAGCAGCTTGTACGGGGGGATCACTGAAGCTTTCTTT.

The chain joins TRBV11-2 to TRBJ2-7, with TRBD2 matching 15 bases. This CDR3 has 20 amino acids. V shed 0 bases, J shed 7 bases, and the junction held 16 bases outside the gene matches. Germline assignment: CDR1 SGHAT and CDR2 FQNNGV. In DNA form, the CDR3 reads TGTGCCAGCAGCTTAGAGTCCGCCGGACTAGCGGGAGGGCCGAGTGTGGAGCAGTACTTC. Protein sequence: CASSLESAGLAGGPSVEQYF.

The rearrangement links TRBV19 to TRBJ1-1; a possible D gene is TRBD1 (6 bases). This CDR3 is 11 amino acids long. Germline CDR1 reads LNHDA; CDR2 reads SQIVND (reference sequence). The V gene lost 7 bases and the J gene lost 11 bases, with 14 bases spanning the gap. The CDR3 nucleotides read TGTGCCAGTATCCGCGGGGGGCAGGCTTTCTTT. Protein sequence: CASIRGGQAFF.

The CDR3 coding sequence is TGTGCCAGTAGTGGAGCGGGAGGGGGGATTCAGTACTTC. It is translated as CASSGAGGGIQYF. J is TRBJ2-4 and V is TRBV19, with 10 bases identical to TRBD2. Trimming cost V 5 bases and J 10 bases; bases outside gene matches: 5. The CDR3 is made up of 13 amino acids. The V gene's germline CDR1 is LNHDA and CDR2 SQIVND (reference sequence).

The J gene is TRBJ2-7, the V gene TRBV2; 9 nucleotides match TRBD1. The trim removed 4 bases at V and 3 bases at J, leaving 4 bases unmatched. The V gene's germline CDR1 is SNHLY and CDR2 FYNNEI. This CDR3 comprises 14 residues. CDR3 residues: CASSVEDRGYEQYF. The CDR3 DNA reads as TGTGCCAGCAGTGTCGAGGACAGGGGCTACGAGCAGTACTTC.

This clone has just a few counts. This sequence joins TRBV2 and TRBJ1-2, with 11 bases lining up with TRBD1. J gave up 7 bases and V 6 bases, and 7 bases lay outside the gene matches. Per germline, CDR1 SNHLY and CDR2 FYNNEI. CDR3 length: 14 residues. The CDR3 protein is CASSARTGGGGYTF. CDR3 DNA: TGTGCCAGCAGCGCAAGGACAGGGGGCGGTGGCTACACCTTC.